The 10 T cell receptor beta chains in this list originate from one sample, sequenced in a study of control samples from healthy donors and cancer patients. Only in-frame clones appear in the TCRdb table, and some are missing; sequencing was by immunoSEQ multiplex PCR. This table holds about 190,000 clones, 90% to 95% found once. The source material was blood. The receptors shown here come from a man younger than 45 in good health.

The gene calls are TRBV11-2 and TRBJ1-1; tentative D call: TRBD1 (5 bases). In germline, CDR1 is SGHAT, CDR2 FQNNGV. CDR3 length: 15 amino acids. V shed 5 bases and J shed 4 bases, with 17 bases lying between them. The chain's CDR3 is CASSRISQGTTEAFF. DNA for the CDR3: TGTGCCAGCAGCCGAATCTCGCAGGGTACCACTGAAGCTTTCTTT.

J is TRBJ2-3 and V is TRBV7-7, with no clear D. The CDR3 spans 12 residues. CDR1 SSHAT and CDR2 FNYEAQ come from the germline V gene (reference sequence). Trimming removed 5 bases from V and 4 bases from J, with 7 bases in between. CDR3: CASSPLSDTQYF. CDR3 DNA: TGTGCCAGCAGCCCCCTCTCAGATACGCAGTATTTT.

The J gene is TRBJ2-1, the V gene TRBV5-1; 9 bases are shared with TRBD2. Germline lookup yields CDR1 SGHRS and CDR2 YFSETQ. The ends lost 6 bases at V and 3 bases at J; junction bases unmatched: 4. CDR3 size: 14 residues. DNA of the CDR3: TGCGCCAGCACTGCGGGGGGGCTCTACAATGAGCAGTTCTTC. It translates to CASTAGGLYNEQFF. The full variable domain, with the rest looked up from reference TRBV5-1 and TRBJ2-1, is KAGVTQTPRYLIKTRGQQVTLSCSPISGHRSVSWYQQTPGQGLQFLFEYFSETQRNKGNFPGRFSGRQFSNSRSEMNVSTLELGDSALYLCASTAGGLYNEQFFGPGTRLTVL.

The chain employs TRBV4-1 and TRBJ1-2, with a possible D match to TRBD1 (6 bases). Germline V gene lookup returns CDR1 MGHRA and CDR2 YSYEKL. Trimming stripped 3 bases from V and 6 bases from J, with 20 bases between. CDR3 length: 16 amino acids. The CDR3 region is CASSHLYQGSNDGYTF. The DNA for the CDR3 is TGCGCCAGCAGCCACCTCTACCAGGGGAGCAATGATGGCTACACCTTC.

The chain joins TRBV7-9 to TRBJ1-3; D is unclear. The length of the CDR3 is 17 residues. The germline V gene has CDR1 SEHNR and CDR2 FQNEAQ (reference sequence). Trimming left V 5 bases short and J 0 bases short, with 17 bases between. The CDR3: CASSTPTAALSGNTIYF. As DNA, the CDR3 is TGTGCCAGCAGCACCCCCACGGCGGCCCTCTCTGGAAACACCATATATTTT.

The rearrangement uses TRBV9 and TRBJ1-2; 9 nucleotides agree with TRBD1. The CDR3 runs 15 residues. Unmatched junction bases numbered 8, after V lost 0 bases and J lost 8 bases. CDR1 is SGDLS, CDR2 YYNGEE, per germline. CDR3 sequence: CASSVDGTGLRGYTF. In DNA, the CDR3 is TGTGCCAGCAGCGTAGATGGGACAGGGTTACGAGGCTACACCTTC. The entire variable domain, with the rest obtained from reference TRBV9 and TRBJ1-2, is as follows: DSGVTQTPKHLITATGQRVTLRCSPRSGDLSVYWYQQSLDQGLQFLIQYYNGEERAKGNILERFSAQQFPDLHSELNLSSLELGDSALYFCASSVDGTGLRGYTFGSGTRLTVV.

The rearrangement joins TRBV7-6 to TRBJ2-3, with 7 bases that match TRBD1. This CDR3 comprises 15 residues. Germline CDR1 and CDR2: SGHVS and FNYEAQ. With 0 bases clipped from V and 6 bases from J, the junction kept 6 bases outside the gene matches. The CDR3 sequence is CASSLATGAADTQYF. Here the CDR3 DNA reads TGTGCCAGCAGCTTAGCAACAGGGGCAGCCGATACGCAGTATTTT.

V usage is TRBV6-1 and J usage is TRBJ1-2; TRBD1 matches 11 bases. Germline-derived CDR1 and CDR2 are MNHNS and SASEGT. V was pared by 0 bases and J by 2 bases, with 8 bases of the junction left unmatched. The CDR3 totals 18 residues. CDR3 bases: TGTGCCAGCAGTGAAGCTACCTTCGGGACAGGGGGAAACTATGGCTACACCTTC. It yields the protein CASSEATFGTGGNYGYTF.

The chain uses TRBV10-3 and TRBJ1-4, with 12 nucleotides matching TRBD1. Germline loops: CDR1 ENHRY, CDR2 SYGVKD. There are 17 residues in the CDR3. V lost 3 bases to trimming and J lost 3 bases; unmatched junction nucleotides: 5. Here the CDR3 DNA reads TGTGCCATCAGTGATCGGGACAGGGGGCGTTCTAATGAAAAACTGTTTTTT. The encoded protein is CAISDRDRGRSNEKLFF.

The gene calls are TRBV20-1 and TRBJ1-5; 9 nucleotides agree with TRBD1. Germline CDR1 and CDR2: DFQATT and SNEGSKA (reference sequence). The trim removed 3 bases at V and 3 bases at J, leaving 12 bases unmatched. The CDR3 contains 17 residues. The CDR3 coding sequence is TGCAGTGCTAGTGTTGGCCACAGGGGGCTCTACAATCAGCCCCAGCATTTT. The encoded protein is CSASVGHRGLYNQPQHF.